The 8 T cell receptor beta chains listed next were all sequenced from one sample in a study of T cells in Graves' hyperthyroidism and ophthalmopathy. RNA transcripts yielded amplified TCR beta CDR3 regions. The HTBI primer set was used in a first-round RT-PCR of the TCR CDR3. In TCRdb, the multiplex PCR reads were re-called with MiXCR into one record per CDR3 protein. This sample yields fewer than 650,000 distinct CDR3 sequences, of which approximately 15% are seen a single time; over 3.5% belongs to the top ten. The source material was blood. The source is a woman aged 35 to 49 with Graves' ophthalmopathy.

This clonotype has a handful of counts. Here the CDR3 reads CASKLTSSGANVLTF. In nucleotides, the CDR3 is TGTGCCAGCAAATTGACAAGCTCTGGGGCCAACGTCCTGACTTTC. The chain links TRBV6-1 to TRBJ2-6; no reliable D call. V was clipped by 7 bases and J by 0 bases, with 10 bases between them. Germline CDR1 MNHNS, CDR2 SASEGT. CDR3 length: 15 amino acids.

Many counts were recorded for this clonotype. The V gene is TRBV19, the J gene TRBJ2-2; 10 bases are a match to TRBD2. The CDR3 contains 17 residues. The V gene end was trimmed by 4 bases and the J gene end by 8 bases; junction bases not matched to a gene: 13. Germline CDR1 and CDR2: LNHDA and SQIVND (reference sequence). The CDR3: CASSKLAGIKLSGELFF. In DNA form, the CDR3 reads TGTGCCAGTAGTAAACTAGCGGGGATAAAGTTATCTGGGGAGCTGTTTTTT.

This clonotype was recorded a few times. This chain links TRBV24-1 with TRBJ2-3; a weak D match, TRBD1 (6 bases). V lost 4 bases and J 8 bases, leaving 9 bases between the germline ends. CDR1 is KGHDR and CDR2 is SFDVKD in the germline V gene. The CDR3 is 12 residues long. The CDR3 here is CATSESGATQYF. As DNA, the CDR3 is TGTGCCACCAGTGAATCAGGGGCTACGCAGTATTTT.

This clonotype was detected many times. CDR3: CASSRSGQGLPYEQYF. The CDR3 nucleotides read TGTGCCAGCAGCCGTAGCGGACAGGGGCTTCCCTACGAGCAGTACTTC. The V call is TRBV7-9, the J call TRBJ2-7, with 9 bases aligning to TRBD1. Trimming took 5 bases from V and 2 from J; bases not matched to a gene: 10. This CDR3 is 16 amino acids long. The germline gives CDR1 SEHNR, CDR2 FQNEAQ (reference sequence).

This clonotype has ten or more counts. J is TRBJ2-7 and V is TRBV6-2 or TRBV6-3, with D maybe TRBD2 (6 bases). Trimming shortened V by 2 bases and J by 3 bases, and 14 bases separated the two germline ends. The CDR3 has 15 residues. Germline V gene data show CDR1 as MNHEY and CDR2 as SVGEGT. The chain's CDR3 is CASSYTAGRLYEQYF. The CDR3 bases are TGTGCCAGCAGTTACACTGCCGGGAGACTCTACGAGCAGTACTTC.

This clonotype has at least ten counts. This chain joins TRBV10-3 and TRBJ1-5, with 8 bases lining up with TRBD1. The CDR3 loop spans 15 amino acids. CDR1 ENHRY and CDR2 SYGVKD come from the germline V gene. Trimming removed 2 bases from V and 4 bases from J; junction bases left unmatched: 4. Here the CDR3 reads CAISEQGALNQPQHF. The CDR3 bases are TGTGCCATCAGTGAGCAGGGGGCGCTGAATCAGCCCCAGCATTTT.

The chain combines TRBV7-3 with TRBJ1-2; D is ambiguous. The germline V and J ends were trimmed by 4 bases and 2 bases, with 14 bases remaining between them. The germline V gene has CDR1 SGHTA and CDR2 FQGTGA. The CDR3 length is 15 residues. CDR3 sequence reads: CASSWAATENYGYTF. CDR3 coding DNA: TGTGCCAGCAGCTGGGCCGCTACGGAAAACTATGGCTACACCTTC.

This clonotype was picked up many times. This chain joins TRBV5-1 and TRBJ2-5; 7 positions match TRBD2. The germline V gene encodes CDR1 SGHRS and CDR2 YFSETQ. The CDR3 consists of 11 residues. The V and J ends lost 6 bases and 5 bases, in that order; junction bases with no gene match: 1. DNA for the CDR3: TGCGCCAGCATGGGGGGGGAGACCCAGTACTTC. This codes for CASMGGETQYF. Complete variable domain (other parts from reference TRBV5-1 and TRBJ2-5): KAGVTQTPRYLIKTRGQQVTLSCSPISGHRSVSWYQQTPGQGLQFLFEYFSETQRNKGNFPGRFSGRQFSNSRSEMNVSTLELGDSALYLCASMGGETQYFGPGTRLLVL.